A selection of T cell receptor beta chains follows, all from one sample in a study of CD8+ T cells in alopecia areata. Clones were sequenced by immunoSEQ multiplex PCR, and TCRdb holds only the in-frame ones, with some missing. The sample holds tens of thousands of clones; less than 65% are singletons and the top ten take more than 15%. Specimen: NKG2D-high CD8+ T cells sorted from blood. The receptors stem from a human donor with alopecia areata. CDR3s include the opening cysteine and the closing phenylalanine or tryptophan. D genes are given only for firm matches. Expanded clones are given a class, and other clones once, few, many or no size at all.

V gene,clone size,D gene,J gene,CDR3 protein,CDR3 DNA
TRBV4-1,few,.,TRBJ1-5,CASSQDGGLGQPQHF,TGCGCCAGCAGCCAAGATGGGGGGCTGGGGCAGCCCCAGCATTTT
TRBV10-2,.,.,TRBJ1-1,CASSESRGTEAFF,TGCGCCAGCAGTGAGAGTCGGGGTACTGAAGCTTTCTTT
TRBV4-3,medium-sized,.,TRBJ2-3,CASSQESGGISTDTQYF,TGCGCCAGCAGCCAAGAGAGTGGTGGGATAAGCACAGATACGCAGTATTTT
TRBV29-1,few,TRBD2,TRBJ2-2,CSVEDLGLAGVTGELFF,TGCAGCGTTGAAGATCTTGGGCTAGCGGGAGTCACCGGGGAGCTGTTTTTT
TRBV29-1,few,.,TRBJ1-4,CSVNGDEKLFF,TGCAGCGTTAACGGTGACGAAAAACTGTTTTTT
TRBV4-1,.,TRBD2,TRBJ2-5,CASTALGGSWETQYF,TGCGCCAGCACCGCCCTTGGCGGGAGTTGGGAGACCCAGTACTTC
TRBV7-9,.,.,TRBJ2-1,CASSHFDGNNEQFF,TGTGCCAGCAGCCACTTCGACGGAAACAATGAGCAGTTCTTC
TRBV7-3,few,TRBD2,TRBJ2-7,CASSLGGGAYEQYF,TGTGCCAGCAGCTTAGGCGGGGGGGCCTACGAGCAGTACTTC
TRBV9,.,TRBD2,TRBJ2-3,CASSVGGGYTQYF,TGTGCCAGCAGCGTAGGCGGGGGATATACGCAGTATTTT
TRBV29-1,.,.,TRBJ2-3,CSVERRGANTDTQYF,TGCAGCGTTGAGCGACGCGGGGCGAACACAGATACGCAGTATTTT
TRBV6-1,.,.,TRBJ1-2,CASSDSTANNYGYTF,TGTGCCAGCAGTGATTCTACCGCAAATAACTATGGCTACACCTTC
TRBV30,.,TRBD1,TRBJ1-5,CAWTGGPGQHQHF,TGTGCCTGGACCGGGGGCCCGGGACAGCACCAGCATTTT
TRBV11-2,.,.,TRBJ2-2,CASSLVPNGELFF,TGTGCCAGCAGCTTAGTTCCCAACGGGGAGCTGTTTTTT
TRBV14,.,.,TRBJ2-5,CASSHQGLLGETQYF,TGTGCCAGCAGCCACCAGGGGTTGTTAGGAGAGACCCAGTACTTC
TRBV27,.,TRBD1,TRBJ2-7,CASSWTGTVPYEQYF,TGTGCCAGCAGTTGGACCGGGACAGTCCCGTACGAGCAGTACTTC
TRBV7-9,medium-sized,.,TRBJ2-1,CASSLIGGRQGNEQFF,TGTGCCAGCAGCTTAATAGGCGGGAGACAGGGCAATGAGCAGTTCTTC
TRBV30,.,.,TRBJ2-2,CAWSPGLLRNTGELFF,TGTGCCTGGAGTCCCGGGCTATTAAGGAACACCGGGGAGCTGTTTTTT
TRBV5-8,few,.,TRBJ2-1,CASSLAGAYNEQFF,TGTGCCAGCAGCTTGGCGGGAGCATACAATGAGCAGTTCTTC
TRBV29-1,few,TRBD1,TRBJ2-1,CSVTSLQGWGEQFF,TGCAGCGTTACTTCTCTACAGGGGTGGGGTGAGCAGTTCTTC
TRBV27,.,.,TRBJ2-5,CASSLHWGTIETQYF,TGTGCCAGCAGCTTACATTGGGGGACGATAGAGACCCAGTACTTC
TRBV25-1,.,TRBD2,TRBJ2-1,CASSLAGGYNEQFF,TGTGCCAGCAGTTTAGCGGGCGGATACAATGAGCAGTTCTTC
TRBV14,.,.,TRBJ2-2,CASSQVYTGELFF,TGTGCCAGCAGCCAAGTGTACACCGGGGAGCTGTTTTTT
TRBV7-9,.,.,TRBJ2-7,CASSLPQPSYEQYF,TGTGCCAGCAGCTTACCTCAACCTAGCTACGAGCAGTACTTC
TRBV7-9,few,.,TRBJ2-5,CASSNTRVWGSQETQYF,TGTGCCAGCAGCAACACGCGTGTGTGGGGCAGCCAAGAGACCCAGTACTTC
TRBV28,.,.,TRBJ2-3,CASSFLLSTDTQYF,TGTGCCAGCAGCTTTCTACTTAGCACAGATACGCAGTATTTT
TRBV19,few,.,TRBJ2-1,CASSMGGLGNEQFF,TGTGCCAGTAGTATGGGGGGCTTGGGTAATGAGCAGTTCTTC
TRBV19,.,.,TRBJ2-2,CATTGTGELFF,TGTGCCACCACAGGGACCGGGGAGCTGTTTTTT
TRBV4-1,.,.,TRBJ2-1,CASSPSQDLGPLSNGEQFF,TGCGCCAGCAGCCCCTCTCAAGATCTTGGACCGCTAAGTAATGGTGAGCAGTTCTTC
TRBV29-1,.,TRBD1,TRBJ2-5,CSVEGDREETQYF,TGCAGCGTTGAAGGGGACAGAGAAGAGACCCAGTACTTC
TRBV5-6,once,TRBD1,TRBJ2-1,CASSLVTGSDEQFF,TGTGCCAGCAGCTTGGTGACAGGGTCGGATGAGCAGTTCTTC
TRBV19,once,.,TRBJ2-6,CATKASTGANVLTF,TGTGCCACCAAAGCTAGCACCGGGGCCAACGTCCTGACTTTC
TRBV4-2,few,.,TRBJ2-1,CASSQDPRGAGNEQFF,TGTGCCAGCAGCCAAGATCCCCGGGGGGCGGGGAATGAGCAGTTCTTC
TRBV7-9,.,TRBD1,TRBJ2-7,CASSWTGRYEQYF,TGTGCCAGCAGCTGGACAGGGCGCTACGAGCAGTACTTC
TRBV27,.,.,TRBJ1-1,CASSYQGTFSNTEAFF,TGTGCCAGCAGCTATCAGGGGACTTTCTCGAACACTGAAGCTTTCTTT
TRBV7-2,.,TRBD1,TRBJ1-5,CASSLGSDRAGQPQHF,TGTGCCAGCAGCTTAGGTTCTGACAGGGCAGGTCAGCCCCAGCATTTT
TRBV29-1,.,.,TRBJ2-3,CSVVGASTDTQYF,TGCAGCGTTGTTGGCGCGAGCACAGATACGCAGTATTTT
TRBV11-2,.,.,TRBJ1-2,CASSSGEIYGYTF,TGTGCCAGCAGCTCCGGGGAAATCTATGGCTACACCTTC
TRBV6-5,.,TRBD1,TRBJ2-7,CASSFRTGLYEQYF,TGTGCCAGCAGTTTCCGGACAGGACTCTACGAGCAGTACTTC
TRBV28,once,TRBD2,TRBJ2-4,CASLSLAGKAKNIQYF,TGTGCCAGCTTGTCTCTAGCGGGGAAAGCCAAAAACATTCAGTACTTC
TRBV10-3,few,.,TRBJ2-5,CAISEEENREETQYF,TGTGCCATCAGTGAGGAGGAAAACAGGGAAGAGACCCAGTACTTC
TRBV28,.,TRBD2,TRBJ2-5,CASSFSVAGGLSETQYF,TGTGCCAGCAGTTTCTCGGTAGCGGGAGGTTTGTCAGAGACCCAGTACTTC
TRBV29-1,.,.,TRBJ2-3,CSVDATSSTDTQYF,TGCAGCGTTGATGCCACTAGCAGCACAGATACGCAGTATTTT
TRBV10-2,few,.,TRBJ2-7,CASNNGPRYEQYF,TGCGCCAGCAACAACGGGCCAAGATACGAGCAGTACTTC
TRBV4-1,.,TRBD2,TRBJ2-1,CASRRLAGGIHNEQFF,TGCGCCAGCAGACGACTAGCGGGAGGCATCCACAATGAGCAGTTCTTC
TRBV28,once,.,TRBJ2-6,CASSSRGPGANVLTF,TGTGCCAGCAGTAGCAGGGGTCCTGGGGCCAACGTCCTGACTTTC
TRBV2,few,.,TRBJ2-4,CASSGRAREALAKNIQYF,TGTGCCAGCAGTGGCCGGGCCAGGGAGGCTTTAGCCAAAAACATTCAGTACTTC
TRBV7-8,.,TRBD1,TRBJ2-7,CASSYLPGQVNSYEQYF,TGTGCCAGCAGCTATCTTCCGGGACAGGTAAACTCCTACGAGCAGTACTTC
TRBV23-1,once,.,TRBJ2-1,CASSVGRDNEQFF,TGCGCCAGCAGCGTCGGGAGAGACAATGAGCAGTTCTTC
TRBV19,.,TRBD2,TRBJ2-1,CASHKGWLAGGNEQFF,TGTGCCAGCCACAAGGGTTGGCTAGCGGGGGGGAATGAGCAGTTCTTC
TRBV25-1,once,.,TRBJ2-2,CASSEQAGIGELFF,TGTGCCAGCAGTGAACAGGCGGGGATCGGGGAGCTGTTTTTT
TRBV4-3,few,.,TRBJ1-1,CASSQDVTLNTEAFF,TGCGCCAGCAGCCAAGATGTGACGTTGAACACTGAAGCTTTCTTT
TRBV28,.,.,TRBJ1-5,CASSLGSGYSNQPQHF,TGTGCCAGCAGTTTAGGATCAGGGTATAGCAATCAGCCCCAGCATTTT
TRBV7-9,few,.,TRBJ2-5,CASSSRQLQIQETQYF,TGTGCCAGCAGCTCAAGACAGTTACAGATCCAAGAGACCCAGTACTTC
TRBV29-1,.,.,TRBJ2-5,CSVDLTAQQETQYF,TGCAGCGTTGATTTAACAGCTCAACAAGAGACCCAGTACTTC
TRBV2,.,.,TRBJ2-5,CASSDRQLEAQYF,TGTGCCAGCAGCGATAGACAGCTCGAGGCCCAGTACTTC
TRBV28,.,TRBD2,TRBJ2-1,CASSSPSGLYNEQFF,TGTGCCAGCAGTTCTCCTAGCGGACTGTACAATGAGCAGTTCTTC
TRBV4-1,.,.,TRBJ2-1,CASSQEDGGGTYNEQFF,TGCGCCAGCAGCCAAGAGGACGGAGGCGGGACGTACAATGAGCAGTTCTTC
TRBV7-8,.,TRBD1,TRBJ2-5,CASSSWGQSDVETQYF,TGTGCCAGCAGCTCCTGGGGACAGAGCGACGTGGAGACCCAGTACTTC
TRBV9,.,TRBD1,TRBJ2-1,CASSVGEGAPNEQFF,TGTGCCAGCAGCGTAGGTGAGGGGGCGCCCAATGAGCAGTTCTTC